Listed here are 3 T cell receptor beta chains from one sample, sequenced in a study of regulatory T cells in long-lasting Graves disease. Arm-PCR with iRepertoire HTBI primers amplified the CDR3 regions for these TCR beta libraries. TCRdb ran MiXCR on the multiplex PCR reads and lists one entry per CDR3 protein. The repertoire holds roughly 560,000 distinct CDR3 sequences, with 15% to 20% as singletons. Regarding time point: newly diagnosed GD, antithyroid drugs for less than 3 months. PBMC RNA was the source of the TCR library. This same sample was also taken into another study, of T cells in Graves' hyperthyroidism and ophthalmopathy.

The sequencing used peripheral blood mononuclear cells (PBMCs), collected at new diagnosis, from a patient treated with antithyroid drugs. These TCRs come from a woman aged 40-60 years with Graves disease.

In this sample, this clonotype turned up many times. The gene calls are TRBV7-9 and TRBJ2-1, with D perhaps matching TRBD1 or TRBD2 (5 bases each). CDR1 is SEHNR, CDR2 FQNEAQ, per germline (reference sequence). Trimming cost V 5 bases and J 2 bases, with 13 bases left between them. This CDR3 contains 15 residues. For the CDR3, the DNA is TGTGCCAGCAGCCCCCGAGGGGATACCTACAATGAGCAGTTCTTC. This translates into CASSPRGDTYNEQFF.

This clonotype was seen more than once but under ten times. The rearrangement joins TRBV18 to TRBJ1-6, with a tentative D call TRBD1 (5 bases). This CDR3 comprises 14 residues. Trimming cost V 4 bases and J 14 bases, with 18 bases left between them. Germline assignment: CDR1 KGHSH and CDR2 LQKENI. For the CDR3, the DNA is TGTGCCAGCTCACAAGGCAGGGAACCGTGGACCCTCCACTTT. Translated, it gives CASSQGREPWTLHF.

This clonotype was counted at least ten times. The chain employs TRBV13 and TRBJ1-1; D not certain. Deletions cut 8 bases from V and 1 base from J, with 8 bases between. Germline CDR1 is PRHDT and CDR2 is FYEKMQ (reference sequence). The CDR3 length is 12 residues. The CDR3 DNA follows: TGTGCCAGCTTACATGGGAACACTGAAGCTTTCTTT. Encoded protein: CASLHGNTEAFF.